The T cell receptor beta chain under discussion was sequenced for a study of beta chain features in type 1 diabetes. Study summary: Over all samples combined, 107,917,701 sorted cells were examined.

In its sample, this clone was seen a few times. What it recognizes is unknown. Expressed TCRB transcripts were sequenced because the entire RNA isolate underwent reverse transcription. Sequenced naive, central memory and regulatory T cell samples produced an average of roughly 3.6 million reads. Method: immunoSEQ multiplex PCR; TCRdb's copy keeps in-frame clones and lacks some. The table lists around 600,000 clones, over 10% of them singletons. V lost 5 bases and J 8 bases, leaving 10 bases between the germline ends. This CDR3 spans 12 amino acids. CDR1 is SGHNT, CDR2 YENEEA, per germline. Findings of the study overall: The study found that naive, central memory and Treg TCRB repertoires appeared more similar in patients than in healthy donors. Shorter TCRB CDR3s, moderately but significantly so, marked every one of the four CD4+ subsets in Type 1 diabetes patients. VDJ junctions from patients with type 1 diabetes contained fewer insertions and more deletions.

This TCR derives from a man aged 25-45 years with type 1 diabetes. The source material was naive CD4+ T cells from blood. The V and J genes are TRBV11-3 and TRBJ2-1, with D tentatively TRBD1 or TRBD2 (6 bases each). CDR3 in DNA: TGTGCCAGCAGCCCGAGGGGGGATGAGCAGTTCTTC. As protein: CASSPRGDEQFF.